This T cell receptor (beta chain) was identified during a study of CD8+ T cells in alopecia areata. As for this clone: Antigen specificity is unknown.

Trimming cost V 3 bases and J 3 bases, with 9 bases left between them. The CDR3 extends over 14 amino acids. Germline CDR1 is PRHDT and CDR2 is FYEKMQ (reference sequence). Study-wide findings and caveats: Scalp clonality dropped significantly under tofacitinib, as did expanded CD8+ top-100 clones.

Treatment reported: oral pan-JAK inhibitor, 5-10 mg twice daily. cDNA reverse transcribed from extracted RNA served as the sequencing template. TCRdb's copy holds only in-frame clones and misses some; the assay was immunoSEQ multiplex PCR. Of approximately 140,000 clones listed, around 86% are singletons. The material was CD8+ T cells sorted from blood, obtained at week 4, from a patient treated with tofacitinib. The gene calls are TRBV13 and TRBJ1-5; D remains ambiguous. The clonotype comes from a human donor with alopecia areata. CDR3 protein: CASSFGVVNQPQHF. The CDR3 DNA reads TGTGCCAGCAGCTTTGGGGTAGTCAATCAGCCCCAGCATTTT.